Presented here are 30 T cell receptor beta chains from one specimen sequenced in a study of blood T cell repertoires in COVID-19. Clones were read by immunoSEQ multiplex PCR, and TCRdb kept only the in-frame ones, dropping some. The table shows 250,000 to 300,000 clones, with around 90% occurring only once. The sample was PBMCs or T cells enriched from blood (not recorded which). These receptors originate from a human donor in a cohort exposed to, infected with or recovered from COVID-19 (not recorded which). The donor label of this sample is uncertain.

The chain combines TRBV7-8 with TRBJ2-1; 7 nucleotides match TRBD1. CDR3 length: 13 amino acids. V lost 1 base to trimming and J lost 10 bases; unmatched junction nucleotides: 4. Looked up from germline, CDR1 is SGHVS and CDR2 is FQNEAQ. CDR3 residues: CASSLGQGEEQFF. CDR3 sequence (DNA): TGTGCCAGCAGCTTAGGGCAGGGGGAAGAGCAGTTCTTC.

The genes are TRBV30 and TRBJ2-6, with D unclear. CDR1 is GTSNPN and CDR2 is SVGIG in the germline V gene (reference sequence). This CDR3 comprises 13 residues. V lost 5 bases, J lost 0 bases, and 5 bases lay in between. The CDR3 nucleotides read TGTGCCTGGTCTTACTCTGGGGCCAACGTCCTGACTTTC. Translating gives CAWSYSGANVLTF.

This clone was observed a handful of times. The J gene is TRBJ2-7, the V gene TRBV20-1; 8 bases align to TRBD1. This CDR3 is 14 amino acids long. The V segment lost 3 bases and the J segment 5 bases; nucleotides outside the gene matches: 9. The germline gives CDR1 DFQATT, CDR2 SNEGSKA (reference sequence). The CDR3 coding sequence is TGCAGTGCTAGTCATAGACAGGGGAGGAACGAGCAGTACTTC. It encodes CSASHRQGRNEQYF.

The chain carries TRBV29-1 and TRBJ2-7, with 10 bases aligning to TRBD2. V lost 2 bases, J lost 3 bases, and 1 base stayed unmatched. The CDR3 contains 13 residues. Germline V gene sequence: CDR1 SQVTM, CDR2 ANQGSEA. CDR3 protein: CSVETSGDYEQYF. CDR3 nucleotide sequence: TGCAGCGTTGAAACTAGCGGGGACTACGAGCAGTACTTC.

The rearrangement joins TRBV11-1 to TRBJ2-4, with D unresolved. V lost 1 base and J lost 0, with 10 bases in between. The germline V gene has CDR1 SGHAT and CDR2 FQDESV (reference sequence). The CDR3 has 16 amino acids. The CDR3 protein is CASSLGPSLAKNIQYF. The DNA for the CDR3 is TGTGCCAGCAGCTTAGGGCCCTCCTTAGCCAAAAACATTCAGTACTTC.

This clone has a handful of counts. The V call is TRBV5-4, the J call TRBJ2-5, with 9 nucleotides matching TRBD1. In germline, CDR1 is SGHNT, CDR2 YYREEE (reference sequence). CDR3 length: 13 amino acids. The V and J ends lost 0 bases and 7 bases, in that order; junction bases with no gene match: 1. The CDR3 DNA is TGTGCCAGCAGCTTGGGGGGACAGGGGACCCAGTACTTC. Translation gives CASSLGGQGTQYF.

The V gene is TRBV4-2, the J gene TRBJ2-5; TRBD2 matches 7 bases. V shed 0 bases, J shed 5 bases, and the junction held 12 bases outside the gene matches. The germline gives CDR1 LGHNA, CDR2 YNFKEQ. This CDR3 is 17 amino acids long. In DNA, the CDR3 is TGTGCCAGCAGCCAAGATCCCCTAGTCCGGGGGGACGAGACCCAGTACTTC. Translation gives CASSQDPLVRGDETQYF.

The chain couples TRBV25-1 to TRBJ1-1; D is uncertain. CDR1 is MGHDK, CDR2 SYGVNS, per germline. Trimming pared 5 bases from V and 4 bases from J, leaving 5 bases between. CDR3 length: 11 amino acids. The DNA for the CDR3 is TGTGCCAGCAGTTTAATCACTGAAGCTTTCTTT. This codes for CASSLITEAFF.

This chain joins TRBV5-6 and TRBJ1-5; 7 bases are a match to TRBD1. The V segment lost 3 bases and the J segment 1 base; nucleotides outside the gene matches: 4. The CDR3 has 15 amino acids. CDR1 is SGHDT, CDR2 YYEEEE, per germline. CDR3 sequence reads: CASSSEGQSNQPQHF. In DNA, the CDR3 is TGTGCCAGCAGCTCGGAGGGACAGAGCAATCAGCCCCAGCATTTT.

V gene TRBV4-2 combines with J gene TRBJ2-3; no clear D. The ends were cut back, 0 bases at V and 0 bases at J, with 7 bases in the middle. The CDR3 is 15 residues long. Germline lookup yields CDR1 LGHNA and CDR2 YNFKEQ. The chain's CDR3 is CASSQDLGSTDTQYF. The CDR3 coding sequence is TGTGCCAGCAGCCAAGATCTAGGAAGCACAGATACGCAGTATTTT.

The genes are TRBV6-5 and TRBJ2-7; 9 nucleotides line up with TRBD2. Germline CDR1 MNHEY, CDR2 SVGAGI. The CDR3 loop spans 14 amino acids. V shed 6 bases and J 12 bases; nucleotides not matched to a gene: 15. The CDR3 is CASSKGAGGPLLYF. As DNA, the CDR3 is TGTGCCAGCAGCAAAGGAGCGGGGGGACCGCTGTTGTACTTC.

The V call is TRBV5-1, the J call TRBJ1-1, with 8 bases that match TRBD1. The trim removed 5 bases at V and 6 bases at J, leaving 12 bases unmatched. There are 15 residues in the CDR3. CDR1 and CDR2 (germline): SGHRS, YFSETQ. The CDR3 nucleotides read TGCGCCAGCAGAACCGGGACAGGTCGTTTCGCTGAAGCTTTCTTT. It yields the protein CASRTGTGRFAEAFF.

The chain carries TRBV7-8 and TRBJ2-1, with D perhaps matching TRBD1 (5 bases). The germline V gene encodes CDR1 SGHVS and CDR2 FQNEAQ. The CDR3 has 13 amino acids. V was shortened by 5 bases and J by 4 bases, with 9 bases between the two germline ends. DNA of the CDR3: TGTGCCAGCAGCGACGACAGTTACAATGAGCAGTTCTTC. Protein: CASSDDSYNEQFF.

The chain links TRBV11-2 to TRBJ1-1; 8 bases fit TRBD1. V trimming: 0 bases; J trimming: 8 bases; junction bases outside the gene matches: 2. CDR1 SGHAT and CDR2 FQNNGV come from the germline V gene. The CDR3 totals 13 residues. The CDR3 loop reads CASSLERQGEAFF. The CDR3 DNA follows: TGTGCCAGCAGCTTAGAAAGACAGGGGGAAGCTTTCTTT.

V gene TRBV6-1 combines with J gene TRBJ1-1; D unclear. Germline V gene lookup returns CDR1 MNHNS and CDR2 SASEGT. CDR3 length equals 15 residues. The V end was cut by 2 bases, the J end by 1 base, with 11 bases between. This CDR3 reads CASSELAERNTEAFF. CDR3 DNA: TGTGCCAGCAGTGAACTGGCAGAAAGGAACACTGAAGCTTTCTTT.

V and J are TRBV3-1 (or the pseudogene TRBV3-2) and TRBJ1-2, with D possibly being TRBD1 (6 bases). The germline V gene has CDR1 LGHDT and CDR2 YNNKEL (reference sequence). Trimming removed 1 base from V and 6 bases from J, with 15 bases in between. The CDR3 contains 15 residues. As DNA, the CDR3 is TGTGCCAGCAGCCAAGCGGGGGGCGTTCACAATGGCTACACCTTC. Translated: CASSQAGGVHNGYTF.

On this clone: The same CDR3 arises from other DNA sequences in this sample as well. The rearrangement joins TRBV11-2 to TRBJ2-3; 7 bases match TRBD2. Losses at the gene ends were 1 base for V and 4 bases for J; bases not matched to a gene: 5. This CDR3 contains 15 residues. Germline CDR1 SGHAT, CDR2 FQNNGV. This chain's CDR3 is CASSLVGGGADTQYF. The CDR3 DNA reads as TGTGCCAGCAGCTTAGTGGGCGGGGGTGCAGATACGCAGTATTTT.

The genes are TRBV12-3 or TRBV12-4 and TRBJ1-2, with TRBD1 identical over 10 bases. Trimming at V came to 5 bases and at J to 7 bases, leaving 4 bases not matched to a gene. The CDR3 covers 13 residues. This CDR3 is CASSRGTGAGYTF. Here the CDR3 DNA reads TGTGCCAGCAGTCGGGGGACAGGGGCTGGCTACACCTTC.

The chain joins TRBV4-1 to TRBJ1-5; D gene unclear. CDR1 is MGHRA and CDR2 is YSYEKL in the germline V gene. Trimming took 2 bases from V and 3 from J, leaving 5 bases between them. CDR3 size: 13 residues. CDR3 coding DNA: TGCGCCAGCAGCCAATTTATCAATCAGCCCCAGCATTTT. Protein: CASSQFINQPQHF.

The CDR3 region has the DNA TGTGCCAGTAGTCCCGACAGTTTCTCTGGAAACACCATATATTTT. Protein: CASSPDSFSGNTIYF. This chain uses TRBV19 with TRBJ1-3; a weak D match, TRBD1 (5 bases). The CDR3 consists of 15 residues. V lost 5 bases and J 0 bases, leaving 11 bases between the germline ends. Germline values: CDR1 LNHDA, CDR2 SQIVND (reference sequence).

The DNA of the CDR3 is TGTGCCTGGAGTCCAGGTCGCTCTGGAAACACCATATATTTT. As protein: CAWSPGRSGNTIYF. The chain carries TRBV30 and TRBJ1-3; D gene unclear. The germline gives CDR1 GTSNPN, CDR2 SVGIG (reference sequence). The CDR3 is 14 amino acids. V lost 2 bases to trimming and J lost 0 bases, with 8 bases between them.

The CDR3 here is CASSRRVLAGEEQYF. The CDR3, as DNA: TGTGCCAGCAGCCGACGTGTTCTAGCGGGGGAAGAGCAGTACTTC. The chain recombines TRBV9 with TRBJ2-7, with 10 bases lining up with TRBD2. Germline values: CDR1 SGDLS, CDR2 YYNGEE. Germline trimming cut 4 bases from V and 7 bases from J; bases unmatched to any gene: 11. The CDR3 length is 15 residues. Variable domain in full (rest from reference TRBV9 and TRBJ2-7): DSGVTQTPKHLITATGQRVTLRCSPRSGDLSVYWYQQSLDQGLQFLIQYYNGEERAKGNILERFSAQQFPDLHSELNLSSLELGDSALYFCASSRRVLAGEEQYFGPGTRLTVT.

The rearrangement joins TRBV10-3 to TRBJ1-4, with 10 bases matching TRBD1. V trimming: 3 bases; J trimming: 7 bases; junction bases outside the gene matches: 8. The germline V gene has CDR1 ENHRY and CDR2 SYGVKD. The length of the CDR3 is 16 residues. The CDR3 protein is CAISETEGQGGEKLFF. The CDR3 region has the DNA TGTGCCATCAGTGAAACAGAAGGACAGGGGGGTGAAAAACTGTTTTTT.

The V gene is TRBV25-1, the J gene TRBJ1-2, with 9 bases lining up with TRBD1. Per the germline V gene, CDR1 is MGHDK and CDR2 is SYGVNS. After removal of 5 bases from V and 2 bases from J, the junction contained 3 bases not matched to a gene. The CDR3 length is 14 residues. The CDR3 loop reads CASSRTGVNYGYTF. CDR3 sequence (DNA): TGTGCCAGCAGTCGGACAGGGGTGAACTATGGCTACACCTTC.

V is TRBV7-6 and J is TRBJ1-5; possible D gene TRBD1, 5 bases. CDR1 is SGHVS, CDR2 FNYEAQ, per germline. The CDR3 covers 14 residues. The V end lost 6 bases, the J end lost 4 bases, and 13 bases lay between the germline ends. Written as DNA, the CDR3 is TGTGCCAGCAGTCAAGTGGGGCAGAATCAGCCCCAGCATTTT. It is translated as CASSQVGQNQPQHF. The entire variable domain, with the rest obtained from reference TRBV7-6 and TRBJ1-5, is as follows: GAGVSQSPRYKVTKRGQDVALRCDPISGHVSLYWYRQALGQGPEFLTYFNYEAQQDKSGLPNDRFSAERPEGSISTLTIQRTEQRDSAMYRCASSQVGQNQPQHFGDGTRLSIL.

On this clone: The same CDR3 is also encoded by other DNA sequences in this sample. The chain joins TRBV20-1 to TRBJ2-3; D remains ambiguous. The V gene lost 6 bases and the J gene lost 2 bases, with 6 bases spanning the gap. Germline V gene data show CDR1 as DFQATT and CDR2 as SNEGSKA (reference sequence). This CDR3 is built from 11 residues. CDR3 sequence: CSARLTDTQYF. CDR3 bases: TGCAGTGCCAGACTCACAGATACGCAGTATTTT.

This clone was seen a few times. This sequence joins TRBV5-4 and TRBJ1-2, with D hard to call. The ends were cut back, 0 bases at V and 5 bases at J, with 8 bases in the middle. The CDR3 extends over 13 amino acids. Germline-derived CDR1 and CDR2 are SGHNT and YYREEE (reference sequence). CDR3 DNA: TGTGCCAGCAGCTTGGGCAGCGGATATGGCTACACCTTC. As protein: CASSLGSGYGYTF.

The rearrangement joins TRBV19 to TRBJ1-2, with a possible D match to TRBD1 (5 bases). V was clipped by 5 bases and J by 4 bases, with 11 bases between them. From germline, CDR1 is LNHDA and CDR2 SQIVND (reference sequence). CDR3 length equals 13 residues. The CDR3 protein is CASSAGRSYGYTF. Written as DNA, the CDR3 is TGTGCCAGTAGTGCGGGACGGTCCTATGGCTACACCTTC.

The J gene is TRBJ1-1, the V gene TRBV27; no clear D gene. This CDR3 has 14 amino acids. Deletions cut 3 bases from V and 1 base from J, with 9 bases between. Per germline, CDR1 MNHEY and CDR2 SMNVEV (reference sequence). The CDR3 region is CASSFNGPNTEAFF. The CDR3 DNA follows: TGTGCCAGCAGTTTTAATGGCCCGAACACTGAAGCTTTCTTT.

The chain has TRBV6-1 and TRBJ2-3, with unresolved D. In germline, CDR1 is MNHNS, CDR2 SASEGT. The CDR3 totals 12 residues. The V gene lost 1 base and the J gene lost 5 bases, with 4 bases spanning the gap. DNA of the CDR3: TGTGCCAGCAGTGAAGGGAGAGATACGCAGTATTTT. This translates into CASSEGRDTQYF.